This T cell receptor (beta chain) was retrieved from a study of shared clonotypes between healthy human individuals. Nashville, Tennessee was home to all donors, who were Caucasian adults. Trimming removed 1 base from V and 2 bases from J, with 24 bases in between. This CDR3 has 18 amino acids. Germline loops: CDR1 SQVTM, CDR2 ANQGSEA. Only in-frame clones appear in the TCRdb table, and some are missing; sequencing was by immunoSEQ multiplex PCR. The sample contains 2 million to 2.5 million clones, 92% of which appear only once. Sample: naive CD4+ T cells from PBMCs. Described subset: CD45RA+ positively selected. The sequence was collected from a man younger than 30 in good health. Some clones in this sample may be carry-over from other donors' samples. This chain connects TRBV29-1 to TRBJ2-7; D remains ambiguous. DNA of the CDR3: TGCAGCGTTGAAGTCCATGCCCTTGAATCATTGGTCCCCTACGAGCAGTACTTC. Amino acids: CSVEVHALESLVPYEQYF.